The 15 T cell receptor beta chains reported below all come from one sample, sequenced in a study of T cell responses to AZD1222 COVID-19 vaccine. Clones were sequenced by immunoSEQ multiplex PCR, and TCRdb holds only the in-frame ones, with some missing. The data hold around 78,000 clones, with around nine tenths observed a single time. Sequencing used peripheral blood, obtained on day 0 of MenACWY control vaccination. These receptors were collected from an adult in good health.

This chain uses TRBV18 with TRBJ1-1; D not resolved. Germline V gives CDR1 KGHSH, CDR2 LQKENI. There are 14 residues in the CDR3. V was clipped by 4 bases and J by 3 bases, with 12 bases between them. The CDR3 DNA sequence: TGTGCCAGCTCACGAGGACCCGGGGACACTGAAGCTTTCTTT. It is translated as CASSRGPGDTEAFF.

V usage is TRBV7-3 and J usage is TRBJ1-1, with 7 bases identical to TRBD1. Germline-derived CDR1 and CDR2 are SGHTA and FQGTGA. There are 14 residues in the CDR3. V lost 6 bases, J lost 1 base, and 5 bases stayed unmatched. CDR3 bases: TGTGCCAGCAGTCGACAGGGCGGGAACACTGAAGCTTTCTTT. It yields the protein CASSRQGGNTEAFF.

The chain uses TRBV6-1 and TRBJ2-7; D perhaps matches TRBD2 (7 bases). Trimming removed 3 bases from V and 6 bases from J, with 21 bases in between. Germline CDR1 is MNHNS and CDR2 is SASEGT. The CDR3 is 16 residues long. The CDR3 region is CASSDGGLRRSIEQYF. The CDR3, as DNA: TGTGCCAGCAGTGACGGGGGGCTCCGAAGAAGTATCGAGCAGTACTTC.

The DNA of the CDR3 is TGCGCCAGCAGCCACTGGGACAATGAGCAGTTCTTC. This codes for CASSHWDNEQFF. V is TRBV4-1 and J is TRBJ2-1; D is ambiguous. The V gene's germline CDR1 is MGHRA and CDR2 YSYEKL. V shed 3 bases and J shed 5 bases, with 5 bases lying between them. The CDR3 totals 12 residues.

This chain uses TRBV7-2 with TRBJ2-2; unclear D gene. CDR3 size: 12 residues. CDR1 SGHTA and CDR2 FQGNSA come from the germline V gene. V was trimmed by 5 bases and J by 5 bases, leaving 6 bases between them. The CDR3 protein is CASSPLTGELFF. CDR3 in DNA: TGTGCCAGCAGCCCCCTAACCGGGGAGCTGTTTTTT.

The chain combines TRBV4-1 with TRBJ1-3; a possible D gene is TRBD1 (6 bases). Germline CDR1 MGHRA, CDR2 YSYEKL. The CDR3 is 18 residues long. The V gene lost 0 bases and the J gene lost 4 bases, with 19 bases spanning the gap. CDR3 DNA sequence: TGCGCCAGCAGCCAAGAGGGGGCTTTTTCCATGGCAGGAAACACCATATATTTT. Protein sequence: CASSQEGAFSMAGNTIYF.

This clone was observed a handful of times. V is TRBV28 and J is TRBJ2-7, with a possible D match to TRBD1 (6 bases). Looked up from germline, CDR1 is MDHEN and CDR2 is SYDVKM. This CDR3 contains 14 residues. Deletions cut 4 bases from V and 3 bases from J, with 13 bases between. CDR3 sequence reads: CASSWVGQIYEQYF. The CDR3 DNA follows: TGTGCCAGCAGTTGGGTCGGACAGATCTACGAGCAGTACTTC.

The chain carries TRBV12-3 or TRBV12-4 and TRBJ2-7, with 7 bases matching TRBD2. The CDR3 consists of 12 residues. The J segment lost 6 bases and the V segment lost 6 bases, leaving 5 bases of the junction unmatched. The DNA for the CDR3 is TGTGCCAGCAGACTTGGGGGGGGCGAGCAGTACTTC. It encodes CASRLGGGEQYF.

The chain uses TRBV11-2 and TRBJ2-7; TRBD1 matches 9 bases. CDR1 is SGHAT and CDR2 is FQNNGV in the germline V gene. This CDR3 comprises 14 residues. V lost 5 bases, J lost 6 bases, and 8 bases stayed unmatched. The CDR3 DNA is TGTGCCAGCAGCCCGGGACAGGGTTTAGGCGAGCAGTACTTC. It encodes CASSPGQGLGEQYF.

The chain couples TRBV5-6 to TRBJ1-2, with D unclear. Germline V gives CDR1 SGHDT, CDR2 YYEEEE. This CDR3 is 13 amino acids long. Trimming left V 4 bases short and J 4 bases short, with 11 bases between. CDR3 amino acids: CASSPDSSYGYTF. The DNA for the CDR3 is TGTGCCAGCAGCCCGGACTCTAGCTATGGCTACACCTTC.

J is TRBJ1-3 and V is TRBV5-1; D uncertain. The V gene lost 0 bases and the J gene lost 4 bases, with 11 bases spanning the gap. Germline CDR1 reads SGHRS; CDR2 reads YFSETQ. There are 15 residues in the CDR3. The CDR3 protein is CASSLGAGAGNTIYF. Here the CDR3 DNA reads TGCGCCAGCAGCTTGGGAGCAGGCGCGGGAAACACCATATATTTT. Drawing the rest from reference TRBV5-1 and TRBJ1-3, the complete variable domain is KAGVTQTPRYLIKTRGQQVTLSCSPISGHRSVSWYQQTPGQGLQFLFEYFSETQRNKGNFPGRFSGRQFSNSRSEMNVSTLELGDSALYLCASSLGAGAGNTIYFGEGSWLTVV.

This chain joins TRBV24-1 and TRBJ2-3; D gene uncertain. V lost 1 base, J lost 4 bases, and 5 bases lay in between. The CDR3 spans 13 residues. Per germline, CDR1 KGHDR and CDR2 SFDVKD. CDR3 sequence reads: CATSDFRPDTQYF. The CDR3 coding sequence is TGTGCCACCAGTGATTTTCGTCCAGATACGCAGTATTTT.

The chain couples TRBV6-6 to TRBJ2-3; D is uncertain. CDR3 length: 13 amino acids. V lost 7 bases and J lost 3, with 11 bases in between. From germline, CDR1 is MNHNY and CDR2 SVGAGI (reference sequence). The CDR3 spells CASTRGETDTQYF. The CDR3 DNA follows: TGTGCCAGCACAAGAGGAGAGACAGATACGCAGTATTTT.

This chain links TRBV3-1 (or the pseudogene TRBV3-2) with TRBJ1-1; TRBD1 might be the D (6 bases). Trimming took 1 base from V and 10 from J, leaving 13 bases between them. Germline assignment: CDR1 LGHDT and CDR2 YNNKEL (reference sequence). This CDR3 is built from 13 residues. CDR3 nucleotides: TGTGCCAGCAGCCAAGTCGTGGGGGCTGGAGCTTTCTTT. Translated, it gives CASSQVVGAGAFF.

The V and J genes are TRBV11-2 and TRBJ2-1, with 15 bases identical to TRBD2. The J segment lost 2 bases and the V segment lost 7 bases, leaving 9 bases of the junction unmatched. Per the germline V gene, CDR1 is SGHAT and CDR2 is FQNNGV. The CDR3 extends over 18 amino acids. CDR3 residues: CASNSGTSGRTTYNEQFF. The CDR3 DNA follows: TGTGCCAGCAATTCCGGGACTAGCGGGAGGACCACCTACAATGAGCAGTTCTTC.